The next 10 T cell receptor beta chains were all read from a single sample in a study of blood T cells in healthy people across ages. Using a J-beta primer mix together with a sample-barcoded 5' primer, a second PCR was run for roughly 7 to 12 cycles. TCRdb re-called the 5' RACE reads with MiXCR, one entry per CDR3 protein. The data hold some 670,000 distinct CDR3 sequences, with more than 45% observed a single time. The sample consisted of blood. All receptors come from a woman of 80 years or more in good health.

The chain joins TRBV7-8 to TRBJ2-7; 9 bases are a match to TRBD2. The CDR3 has 15 residues. In germline, CDR1 is SGHVS, CDR2 FQNEAQ. Trimming at V came to 4 bases and at J to 7 bases, leaving 11 bases not matched to a gene. Here the CDR3 DNA reads TGTGCCAGCAGCTCTCTAGCGGGGCCGTATCCTGAGCAGTACTTC. Its protein product is CASSSLAGPYPEQYF.

The chain links TRBV20-1 to TRBJ2-7; 7 bases agree with TRBD2. The germline gives CDR1 DFQATT, CDR2 SNEGSKA (reference sequence). CDR3 length: 12 residues. The ends lost 6 bases at V and 2 bases at J; junction bases unmatched: 4. The CDR3 coding sequence is TGCAGTGCAACCGGGACTACCTACGAGCAGTACTTC. It encodes CSATGTTYEQYF.

The chain links TRBV6-5 to TRBJ2-1; D tentatively reads TRBD1 or TRBD2 (5 bases each). The CDR3 has 13 amino acids. V lost 1 base, J lost 10 bases, and 11 bases lay in between. CDR1 is MNHEY and CDR2 is SVGAGI in the germline V gene. CDR3 sequence: CASSYFTGREQFF. CDR3 nucleotide sequence: TGTGCCAGCAGTTACTTCACGGGACGGGAGCAGTTCTTC.

The chain employs TRBV5-1 and TRBJ2-2; D is unclear. The V end lost 3 bases, the J end lost 6 bases, and 12 bases lay between the germline ends. The CDR3 length is 14 residues. Germline V CDR1 and CDR2: SGHRS, YFSETQ. CDR3 loop: CASSSANRAGELFF. CDR3 DNA: TGCGCCAGCAGCTCTGCTAACCGGGCCGGGGAGCTGTTTTTT.

The genes are TRBV20-1 and TRBJ1-1, with D perhaps matching TRBD1 (5 bases). With 0 bases removed from V and 0 bases from J, the gap between germline ends came to 8 bases. Per germline, CDR1 DFQATT and CDR2 SNEGSKA (reference sequence). The CDR3 is 14 residues long. The CDR3 reads CSAREAGMNTEAFF. CDR3 bases: TGCAGTGCTAGAGAGGCAGGGATGAACACTGAAGCTTTCTTT.

The chain carries TRBV7-3 and TRBJ2-1, with D perhaps matching TRBD2 (7 bases). This CDR3 comprises 15 residues. CDR1 is SGHTA, CDR2 FQGTGA, per germline. The V end was cut by 3 bases, the J end by 6 bases, with 15 bases between. This CDR3 reads CASSFTGGPCNEQFF. The CDR3 bases are TGTGCCAGCAGCTTCACCGGGGGGCCTTGCAATGAGCAGTTCTTC.

The chain combines TRBV29-1 with TRBJ2-5; a weak D match, TRBD1 (6 bases). Germline V lookup: CDR1 SQVTM, CDR2 ANQGSEA. The CDR3 consists of 13 residues. V lost 3 bases, J lost 2 bases, and 10 bases lay in between. This CDR3 reads CSVETGRQETQYF. The DNA of the CDR3 is TGCAGCGTTGAGACAGGACGACAAGAGACCCAGTACTTC.

The chain links TRBV20-1 to TRBJ2-5; a possible D gene is TRBD2 (6 bases). The closer fit of TRBJ2-7 to the DNA end suggests the J call may be wrong. The germline V gene encodes CDR1 DFQATT and CDR2 SNEGSKA (reference sequence). The CDR3 is 16 amino acids. The CDR3 loop is CSARDILSGDPTEQYF. CDR3 sequence (DNA): TGCAGTGCTAGAGATATTCTTAGCGGAGACCCTACCGAGCAGTACTTC.

The rearrangement uses TRBV20-1 and TRBJ2-5, with TRBD1 matching 12 bases. Germline-derived CDR1 and CDR2 are DFQATT and SNEGSKA (reference sequence). Losses at the gene ends were 4 bases for V and 11 bases for J; bases not matched to a gene: 14. CDR3 size: 15 residues. The CDR3 DNA is TGCAGTGCTAACCACCCCGGGACAGGGGGCTGTGAGCAGTACTTC. Protein sequence: CSANHPGTGGCEQYF.

In this sample, this clonotype turned up a few times. Possible read error: a much larger clone is one base away. The CDR3 sequence is CTSSSGGDPPNYGYTF. The CDR3 DNA follows: TGTACCAGCAGCTCGGGCGGGGATCCCCCTAACTATGGCTACACCTTC. This chain joins TRBV28 and TRBJ1-2; D not resolved. The CDR3 is 16 amino acids. The germline V gene encodes CDR1 MDHEN and CDR2 SYDVKM.